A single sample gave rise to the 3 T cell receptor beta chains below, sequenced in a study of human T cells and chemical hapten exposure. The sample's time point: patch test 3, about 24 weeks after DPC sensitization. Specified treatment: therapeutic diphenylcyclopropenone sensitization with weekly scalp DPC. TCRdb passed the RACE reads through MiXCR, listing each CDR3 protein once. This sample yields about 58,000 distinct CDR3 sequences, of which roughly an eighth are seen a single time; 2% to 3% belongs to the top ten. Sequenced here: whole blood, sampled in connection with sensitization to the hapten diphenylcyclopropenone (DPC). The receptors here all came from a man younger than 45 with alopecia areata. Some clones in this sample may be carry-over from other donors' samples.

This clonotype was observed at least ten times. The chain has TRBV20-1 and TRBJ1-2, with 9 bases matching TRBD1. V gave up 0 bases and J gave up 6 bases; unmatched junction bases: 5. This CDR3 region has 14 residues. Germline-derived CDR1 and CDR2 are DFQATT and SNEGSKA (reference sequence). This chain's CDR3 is CSARDLQGADGYTF. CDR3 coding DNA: TGCAGTGCTAGAGACTTACAGGGGGCTGATGGCTACACCTTC.

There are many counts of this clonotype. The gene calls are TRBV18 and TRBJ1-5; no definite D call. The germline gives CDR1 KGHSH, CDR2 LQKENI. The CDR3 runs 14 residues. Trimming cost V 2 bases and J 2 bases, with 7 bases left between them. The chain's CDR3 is CASSPGSGNQPQHF. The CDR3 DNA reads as TGTGCCAGCTCACCAGGGTCTGGCAATCAGCCCCAGCATTTT.

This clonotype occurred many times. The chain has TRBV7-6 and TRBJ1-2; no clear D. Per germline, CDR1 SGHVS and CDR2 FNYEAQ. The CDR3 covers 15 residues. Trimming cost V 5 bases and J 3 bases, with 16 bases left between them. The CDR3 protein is CASSPSAPADYGYTF. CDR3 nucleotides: TGTGCCAGCAGCCCCTCAGCTCCGGCGGACTATGGCTACACCTTC.